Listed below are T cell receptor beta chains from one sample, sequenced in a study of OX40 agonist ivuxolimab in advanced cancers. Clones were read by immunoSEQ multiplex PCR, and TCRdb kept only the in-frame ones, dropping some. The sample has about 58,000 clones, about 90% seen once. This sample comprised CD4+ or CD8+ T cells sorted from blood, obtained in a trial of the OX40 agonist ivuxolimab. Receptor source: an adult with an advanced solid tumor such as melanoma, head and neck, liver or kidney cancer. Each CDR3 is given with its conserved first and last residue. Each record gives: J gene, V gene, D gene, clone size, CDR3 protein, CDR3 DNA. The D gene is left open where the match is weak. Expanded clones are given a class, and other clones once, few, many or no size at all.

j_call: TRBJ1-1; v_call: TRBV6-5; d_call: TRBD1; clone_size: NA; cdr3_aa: CASSRQGADTEAFF; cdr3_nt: TGTGCCAGCAGTCGACAGGGGGCGGACACTGAAGCTTTCTTT
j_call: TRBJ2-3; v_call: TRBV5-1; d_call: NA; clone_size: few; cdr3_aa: CASRLDTIPTDTQYF; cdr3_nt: TGCGCCAGCAGGCTAGATACAATTCCCACAGATACGCAGTATTTT
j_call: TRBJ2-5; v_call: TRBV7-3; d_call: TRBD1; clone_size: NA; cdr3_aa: CASSPTGGETQYF; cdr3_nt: TGTGCCAGCAGCCCGACAGGGGGTGAGACCCAGTACTTC
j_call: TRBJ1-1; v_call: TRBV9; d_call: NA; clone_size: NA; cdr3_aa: CASSVEVDPRGNTEAFF; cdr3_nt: TGTGCCAGCAGCGTAGAGGTAGACCCCCGGGGAAACACTGAAGCTTTCTTT
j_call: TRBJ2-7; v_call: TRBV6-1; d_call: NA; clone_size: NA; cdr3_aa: CASSEFGTPFYEQYF; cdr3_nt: TGTGCCAGCAGTGAATTTGGGACACCTTTCTACGAGCAGTACTTC
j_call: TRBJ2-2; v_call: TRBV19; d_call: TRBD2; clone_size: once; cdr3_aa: CASIPGLAGSGELFF; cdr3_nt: TGTGCCAGTATCCCGGGACTAGCGGGATCCGGGGAGCTGTTTTTT
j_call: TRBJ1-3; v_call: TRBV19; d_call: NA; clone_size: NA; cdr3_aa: CASSIGAGSGNTIYF; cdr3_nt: TGTGCCAGTAGTATTGGGGCCGGCTCTGGAAACACCATATATTTT
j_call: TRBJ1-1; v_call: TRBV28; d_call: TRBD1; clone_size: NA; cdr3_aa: CASSLVGQGNTEAFF; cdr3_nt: TGTGCCAGCAGTTTAGTCGGACAGGGGAACACTGAAGCTTTCTTT
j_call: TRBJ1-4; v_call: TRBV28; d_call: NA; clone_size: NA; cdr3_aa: CASRLSGAGNEKLFF; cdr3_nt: TGTGCCAGCAGGCTGTCCGGGGCCGGCAATGAAAAACTGTTTTTT
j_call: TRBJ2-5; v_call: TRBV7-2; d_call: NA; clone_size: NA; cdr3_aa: CASSAYGTASRETQYF; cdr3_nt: TGTGCCAGCAGCGCATACGGGACTGCCTCGCGGGAGACCCAGTACTTC
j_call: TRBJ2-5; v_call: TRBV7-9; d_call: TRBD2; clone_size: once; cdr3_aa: CASSLEAGLTQYF; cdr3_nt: TGTGCCAGCAGCTTAGAAGCGGGGTTGACCCAGTACTTC
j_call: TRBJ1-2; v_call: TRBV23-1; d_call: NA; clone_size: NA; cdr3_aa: CASSQSVLDYGYTF; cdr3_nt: TGCGCCAGCAGTCAATCAGTCTTGGACTATGGCTACACCTTC
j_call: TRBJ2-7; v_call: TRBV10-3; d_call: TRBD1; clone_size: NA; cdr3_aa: CAISERGQGDEQYF; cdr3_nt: TGCGCCATCAGTGAGCGGGGACAGGGAGACGAGCAGTACTTC
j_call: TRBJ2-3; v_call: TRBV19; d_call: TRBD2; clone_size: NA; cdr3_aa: CASSIASGSSTDTQYF; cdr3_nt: TGTGCCAGTAGTATAGCCAGCGGGAGTAGCACAGATACGCAGTATTTT
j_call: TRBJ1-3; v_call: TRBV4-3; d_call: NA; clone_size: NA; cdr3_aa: CASSQNRQRLSGNTIYF; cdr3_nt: TGCGCCAGCAGCCAAAATCGACAGCGACTCTCTGGAAACACCATATATTTT
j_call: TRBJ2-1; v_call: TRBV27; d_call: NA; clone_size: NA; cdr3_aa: CASANEILDSEQFF; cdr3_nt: TGTGCCAGCGCTAACGAAATACTAGACAGTGAGCAGTTCTTC